This T cell receptor beta chain was obtained from a study of immune evolution from preneoplasia to lung adenocarcinoma. Study results and limitations: Later-stage lesions appeared to have more T cells, more diversity, less clonality.

The table came from immunoSEQ multiplex PCR; TCRdb's copy has only in-frame clones and leaves some out. The repertoire has about 4,100 clones, 82% of them found once; the top ten carry over 12%. Germline V gene data show CDR1 as SGHTA and CDR2 as FQGNSA. V was pared by 4 bases and J by 1 base, with 13 bases between. The CDR3 length is 15 residues. Each case's diagnosis was confirmed by two pathologists on H&E. About this clone itself: Its antigen is currently unknown.

V is TRBV7-2 and J is TRBJ1-1; a possible D gene is TRBD1 (6 bases). Sequencing was done on a sample of FFPE adjacent normal lung tissue. This clonotype was sampled from a donor at least 70 years old with lung adenocarcinoma. CDR3 nucleotides: TGTGCCAGCAGCTCGCAGGGAGGGGGGAACACTGAAGCTTTCTTT. Protein product: CASSSQGGGNTEAFF.